Below, 29 T cell receptor beta chains from the same sample are listed, as sequenced in a study of T cell responses to AZD1222 COVID-19 vaccine. Measured with immunoSEQ multiplex PCR; TCRdb has only the in-frame clones, and not every one. Of about 86,000 clones in the sample, roughly nine tenths were seen once. The source was peripheral blood, collected 28 days after the second AZD1222 dose. The receptors stem from an adult who received the AZD1222 COVID-19 vaccine.

The chain couples TRBV12-3 or TRBV12-4 to TRBJ1-6; D call uncertain. The V gene lost 6 bases and the J gene lost 9 bases, with 12 bases spanning the gap. The CDR3 runs 13 residues. The CDR3, as DNA: TGTGCCAGCAGCCCGGACGGGATTTCACCCCTCCACTTT. It translates to CASSPDGISPLHF.

V is TRBV9 and J is TRBJ2-2; D is ambiguous. Deletions cut 2 bases from V and 1 base from J, with 3 bases between. The CDR3 sequence is 13 residues long. Germline CDR1 and CDR2: SGDLS and YYNGEE. The CDR3 nucleotides read TGTGCCAGCAGCGTGATGAACACCGGGGAGCTGTTTTTT. Residues: CASSVMNTGELFF.

The CDR3 sequence: CASSYSYSGANVLTF. In DNA form, the CDR3 reads TGTGCCAGCAGCTATAGTTACTCTGGGGCCAACGTCCTGACTTTC. J is TRBJ2-6 and V is TRBV11-3; no clear D gene. Looked up from germline, CDR1 is SGHNT and CDR2 is YENEEA. This CDR3 is 15 amino acids long. Between the trimmed V and J ends, which lost 4 bases and 0 bases, there was a span of 7 bases. The variable domain in full, completed from reference TRBV11-3 and TRBJ2-6, reads EAGVVQSPRYKIIEKKQPVAFWCNPISGHNTLYWYLQNLGQGPELLIRYENEEAVDDSQLPKDRFSAERLKGVDSTLKIQPAELGDSAVYLCASSYSYSGANVLTFGAGSRLTVL.

This clone was found once. The rearrangement joins TRBV13 to TRBJ1-3, with D hard to call. CDR3 length: 16 residues. The germline CDR1 and CDR2 sequences are PRHDT and FYEKMQ (reference sequence). V was clipped by 1 base and J by 2 bases, with 12 bases between them. CDR3 bases: TGTGCCAGCAGCTTAGATCGTGCCTATACTGGAAACACCATATATTTT. Its translation is CASSLDRAYTGNTIYF.

The J gene is TRBJ2-1, the V gene TRBV11-2; D is undetermined. Germline V CDR1 and CDR2: SGHAT, FQNNGV. V was cut by 1 base and J by 5 bases, with 12 bases left in between. The CDR3 totals 15 residues. CDR3 residues: CASSLGYLRNNEQFF. As DNA, the CDR3 is TGTGCCAGCAGCTTAGGCTATCTACGGAACAATGAGCAGTTCTTC.

This sequence joins TRBV6-5 and TRBJ2-1; TRBD2 is a possible D gene (6 bases). The CDR3 covers 15 residues. V dropped 0 bases and J dropped 9 bases, with 15 bases sitting between them. In germline, CDR1 is MNHEY, CDR2 SVGAGI. The DNA for the CDR3 is TGTGCCAGCAGTTACTCTTTTATAGTGGGGGGTGAGCAGTTCTTC. Protein: CASSYSFIVGGEQFF.

The V gene is TRBV5-6, the J gene TRBJ1-2; the D is unclear. Germline V gene lookup returns CDR1 SGHDT and CDR2 YYEEEE. V lost 1 base and J lost 8, with 9 bases in between. This CDR3 contains 12 residues. The CDR3 is CASSLRDRGYTF. The CDR3 nucleotides read TGTGCCAGCAGCTTGAGGGATAGAGGCTACACCTTC.

V usage is TRBV4-1 and J usage is TRBJ2-5; D possibly corresponds to TRBD2 (5 bases). V lost 3 bases, J lost 5 bases, and 16 bases lay in between. The germline CDR1 and CDR2 sequences are MGHRA and YSYEKL. The CDR3 spans 15 residues. The CDR3 DNA reads as TGCGCCAGCAGCCACGCCTCCCGGGGTGAGGAGACCCAGTACTTC. Encoded protein: CASSHASRGEETQYF.

The J gene is TRBJ2-3, the V gene TRBV4-1, with a tentative D call TRBD2 (6 bases). The CDR3 covers 15 residues. Trimming stripped 2 bases from V and 1 base from J, with 10 bases between. Germline V gene data show CDR1 as MGHRA and CDR2 as YSYEKL. DNA for the CDR3: TGCGCCAGCAGCCAATTGTTAGCGGGCACAGATACGCAGTATTTT. Translating it yields CASSQLLAGTDTQYF.

In regard to this clone: Other DNA sequences of this sample code for an identical CDR3. This chain joins TRBV19 and TRBJ1-5; perhaps TRBD1 as D (5 bases). V was shortened by 5 bases and J by 1 base, with 9 bases between the two germline ends. There are 14 residues in the CDR3. Germline V lookup: CDR1 LNHDA, CDR2 SQIVND (reference sequence). As DNA, the CDR3 is TGTGCCAGTAGTGTCCGGGACAGCAATCAGCCCCAGCATTTT. Translated, it gives CASSVRDSNQPQHF.

The J gene is TRBJ1-6, the V gene TRBV6-2 or TRBV6-3; D is ambiguous. This CDR3 has 12 residues. Germline lookup yields CDR1 MNHEY and CDR2 SVGEGT. V gave up 1 base and J gave up 10 bases, with 5 bases separating them. CDR3 DNA: TGTGCCAGCAGTTACTGGGCCTCACCCCTCCACTTT. Amino acids: CASSYWASPLHF.

This chain uses TRBV4-2 with TRBJ1-6; 8 nucleotides agree with TRBD1. This CDR3 has 16 residues. Germline CDR1 is LGHNA and CDR2 is YNFKEQ. Trimming removed 0 bases from V and 8 bases from J; junction bases left unmatched: 6. The CDR3 nucleotides read TGTGCCAGCAGCCAAGACAGAGGACAGGGACATTCACCCCTCCACTTT. Amino acids: CASSQDRGQGHSPLHF.

The V and J genes are TRBV5-5 and TRBJ1-2; tentative D call: TRBD1 (5 bases). Looked up from germline, CDR1 is SGHKS and CDR2 is YYEKEE (reference sequence). The CDR3 is made up of 17 amino acids. Deletions cut 4 bases from V and 0 bases from J, with 19 bases between. The CDR3 protein is CASSEPGLRSSNYGYTF. CDR3 nucleotides: TGTGCCAGCAGCGAACCGGGACTTCGGTCCTCTAACTATGGCTACACCTTC.

This chain joins TRBV4-2 and TRBJ2-3; the D is unclear. Trimming shortened V by 0 bases and J by 0 bases, and 13 bases separated the two germline ends. CDR3 size: 17 residues. Per the germline V gene, CDR1 is LGHNA and CDR2 is YNFKEQ. The CDR3 sequence is CASSQEEENSSTDTQYF. Here the CDR3 DNA reads TGTGCCAGCAGCCAAGAGGAAGAGAATAGTAGCACAGATACGCAGTATTTT.

This chain links TRBV9 with TRBJ2-7; maybe TRBD1 (6 bases). The V end lost 1 base, the J end lost 2 bases, and 13 bases lay between the germline ends. This CDR3 contains 15 residues. From germline, CDR1 is SGDLS and CDR2 YYNGEE. DNA for the CDR3: TGTGCCAGCAGCGTATCCCAGGACAGCCCCTACGAGCAGTACTTC. Translated: CASSVSQDSPYEQYF.

A single count supports this clone. This rearrangement joins TRBV7-8 to TRBJ2-2; D is possibly TRBD1 (6 bases). This CDR3 contains 14 residues. Per the germline V gene, CDR1 is SGHVS and CDR2 is FQNEAQ. The V end lost 9 bases, the J end lost 5 bases, and 16 bases lay between the germline ends. CDR3 residues: CASSGARETGELFF. The CDR3 bases are TGTGCCAGTTCAGGGGCGCGTGAAACCGGGGAGCTGTTTTTT.

The chain recombines TRBV11-2 with TRBJ2-5; D perhaps matches TRBD2 (5 bases). Trimming removed 5 bases at V and 5 bases at J, with 15 bases between. The CDR3 consists of 14 residues. Germline V lookup: CDR1 SGHAT, CDR2 FQNNGV. CDR3: CASSPGRGLETQYF. As DNA, the CDR3 is TGTGCCAGCAGCCCGGGCCGAGGGTTGGAGACCCAGTACTTC.

The genes are TRBV6-5 and TRBJ1-5; 7 bases align to TRBD1. V dropped 6 bases and J dropped 6; count of bases not matched to a gene: 11. The CDR3 loop spans 15 amino acids. Germline V CDR1 and CDR2: MNHEY, SVGAGI. Here the CDR3 reads CASRHGTATSQPQHF. The CDR3 nucleotides read TGTGCCAGCAGGCACGGGACAGCCACAAGTCAGCCCCAGCATTTT.

This chain joins TRBV10-3 and TRBJ1-6; 7 bases match TRBD1. V was pared by 6 bases and J by 9 bases, with 8 bases of the junction left unmatched. Germline assignment: CDR1 ENHRY and CDR2 SYGVKD. The CDR3 totals 14 residues. CDR3 sequence: CAIRTDRESSPLHF. In DNA form, the CDR3 reads TGTGCCATCAGAACCGACAGGGAAAGTTCACCCCTCCACTTT.

The chain uses TRBV27 and TRBJ1-2; D perhaps matches TRBD1 (6 bases). The V gene lost 5 bases and the J gene lost 3 bases, with 22 bases spanning the gap. CDR1 MNHEY and CDR2 SMNVEV come from the germline V gene (reference sequence). This CDR3 region has 17 residues. Here the CDR3 DNA reads TGTGCCAGCAGTCAACTAAACCACTTAGACAGGTACTATGGCTACACCTTC. Encoded protein: CASSQLNHLDRYYGYTF.

The count of this clone is one. This chain connects TRBV24-1 to TRBJ2-7; weak D call: TRBD1 (6 bases). The V end lost 3 bases, the J end lost 0 bases, and 14 bases lay between the germline ends. This CDR3 has 16 residues. In germline, CDR1 is KGHDR, CDR2 SFDVKD. DNA of the CDR3: TGTGCCACCAGTGATCCTACAGGGTCCTCCTCCTACGAGCAGTACTTC. This translates into CATSDPTGSSSYEQYF.

The chain uses TRBV23-1 and TRBJ2-7; 7 nucleotides line up with TRBD1. TRBV23-1 has ORF status, its function being uncertain. The CDR3 contains 14 residues. V lost 7 bases, J lost 2 bases, and 8 bases stayed unmatched. CDR3 sequence reads: CASTRDGTAYEQYV. The CDR3, as DNA: TGCGCCAGCACCCGGGACGGGACAGCCTACGAGCAGTACGTC.

In its sample, this clone was seen a few times. V gene TRBV9 combines with J gene TRBJ1-6; 11 bases are shared with TRBD1. The CDR3 contains 14 residues. Germline trimming cut 4 bases from V and 9 bases from J; bases unmatched to any gene: 3. CDR1 is SGDLS, CDR2 YYNGEE, per germline. The CDR3 DNA is TGTGCCAGCAGCACGGACAGGGGGCTTTCACCCCTCCACTTT. Protein: CASSTDRGLSPLHF.

In this sample, this clone turned up once. The chain employs TRBV5-1 and TRBJ1-1; D remains unclear. V was clipped by 3 bases and J by 5 bases, with 8 bases between them. The CDR3 runs to 12 residues. CDR1 and CDR2 (germline): SGHRS, YFSETQ. CDR3 DNA sequence: TGCGCCAGCAGCTCGGAGCGAACTGAAGCTTTCTTT. Translated, it gives CASSSERTEAFF.

The V call is TRBV30, the J call TRBJ1-5; D is uncertain. CDR1 is GTSNPN, CDR2 SVGIG, per germline (reference sequence). V was cut by 8 bases and J by 7 bases, with 18 bases left in between. The CDR3 is made up of 13 amino acids. CDR3 sequence: CARNRRLRQPQHF. The CDR3 nucleotides read TGTGCCCGAAACCGCCGACTGAGGCAGCCCCAGCATTTT.

The chain combines TRBV5-1 with TRBJ1-1, with D tentatively TRBD1 (6 bases). V was clipped by 4 bases and J by 2 bases, with 18 bases between them. Germline loops: CDR1 SGHRS, CDR2 YFSETQ. CDR3 length: 16 residues. CDR3 sequence (DNA): TGCGCCAGCAGCCATGGAACTATGACAGGAAACACTGAAGCTTTCTTT. Protein: CASSHGTMTGNTEAFF. Together with reference TRBV5-1 and TRBJ1-1, the CDR3 gives the full variable domain: KAGVTQTPRYLIKTRGQQVTLSCSPISGHRSVSWYQQTPGQGLQFLFEYFSETQRNKGNFPGRFSGRQFSNSRSEMNVSTLELGDSALYLCASSHGTMTGNTEAFFGQGTRLTVV.

This chain connects TRBV29-1 to TRBJ1-5; unclear D gene. V lost 5 bases, J lost 0 bases, and 8 bases lay in between. This CDR3 is 13 amino acids long. Germline assignment: CDR1 SQVTM and CDR2 ANQGSEA. The CDR3 is CSVKVNSNQPQHF. In DNA form, the CDR3 reads TGCAGCGTTAAGGTAAATAGCAATCAGCCCCAGCATTTT.

The gene calls are TRBV27 and TRBJ1-5; a weak D match, TRBD1 (5 bases). Germline CDR1 and CDR2: MNHEY and SMNVEV (reference sequence). The CDR3 covers 15 residues. Trimming pared 2 bases from V and 2 bases from J, leaving 10 bases between. CDR3 bases: TGTGCCAGCAGTTTAGGGGCGGTCGGCAATCAGCCCCAGCATTTT. This sequence encodes CASSLGAVGNQPQHF.

The chain carries TRBV19 and TRBJ1-1; TRBD1 agrees at 7 bases. Germline trimming cut 5 bases from V and 0 bases from J; bases unmatched to any gene: 3. This CDR3 is 14 amino acids long. Germline V CDR1 and CDR2: LNHDA, SQIVND (reference sequence). Written as DNA, the CDR3 is TGTGCCAGTAGTGACAGGGATATGAACACTGAAGCTTTCTTT. It encodes CASSDRDMNTEAFF.